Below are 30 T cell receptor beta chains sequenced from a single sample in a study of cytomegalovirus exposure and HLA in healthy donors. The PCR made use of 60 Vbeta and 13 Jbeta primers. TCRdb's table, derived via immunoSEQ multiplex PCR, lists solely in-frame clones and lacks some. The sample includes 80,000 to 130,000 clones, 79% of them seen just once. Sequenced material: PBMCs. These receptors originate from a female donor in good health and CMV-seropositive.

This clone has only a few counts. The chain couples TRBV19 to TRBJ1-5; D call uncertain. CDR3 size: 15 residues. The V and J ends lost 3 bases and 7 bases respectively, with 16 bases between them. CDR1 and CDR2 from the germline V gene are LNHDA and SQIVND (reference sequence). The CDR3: CASSIGSTPGQPQHF. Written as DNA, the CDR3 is TGTGCCAGTAGTATTGGATCGACACCTGGACAGCCCCAGCATTTT.

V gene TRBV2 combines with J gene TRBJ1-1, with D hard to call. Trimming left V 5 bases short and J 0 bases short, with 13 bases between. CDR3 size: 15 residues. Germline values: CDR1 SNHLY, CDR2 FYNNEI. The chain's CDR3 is CASSQHPRLNTEAFF. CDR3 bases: TGTGCCAGCAGTCAGCACCCTAGATTGAACACTGAAGCTTTCTTT.

CDR3 in DNA: TGTGCCAGCAGGGGACAGGGATGGGATGAAAAACTGTTTTTT. Translated: CASRGQGWDEKLFF. This chain uses TRBV6-5 with TRBJ1-4; 9 bases are shared with TRBD1. Germline V lookup: CDR1 MNHEY, CDR2 SVGAGI. The CDR3 loop spans 14 amino acids. The junction had 5 bases not matched to a gene; V was cut back by 6 bases and J by 6 bases.

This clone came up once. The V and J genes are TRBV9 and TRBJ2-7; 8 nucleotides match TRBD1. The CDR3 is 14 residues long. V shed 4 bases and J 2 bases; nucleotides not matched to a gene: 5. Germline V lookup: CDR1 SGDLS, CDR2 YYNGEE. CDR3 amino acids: CASSPPDRAYEQYF. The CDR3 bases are TGTGCCAGCAGCCCGCCGGACAGGGCCTACGAGCAGTACTTC. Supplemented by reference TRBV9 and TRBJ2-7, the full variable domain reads DSGVTQTPKHLITATGQRVTLRCSPRSGDLSVYWYQQSLDQGLQFLIQYYNGEERAKGNILERFSAQQFPDLHSELNLSSLELGDSALYFCASSPPDRAYEQYFGPGTRLTVT.

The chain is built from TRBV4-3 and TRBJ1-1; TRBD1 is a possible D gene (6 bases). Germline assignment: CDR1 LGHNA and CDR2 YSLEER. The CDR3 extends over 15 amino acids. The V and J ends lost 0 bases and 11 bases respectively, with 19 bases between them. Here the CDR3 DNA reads TGCGCCAGCAGCCAAGATCCCAGGGGAGGGGGATGTGCTTTCTTT. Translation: CASSQDPRGGGCAFF.

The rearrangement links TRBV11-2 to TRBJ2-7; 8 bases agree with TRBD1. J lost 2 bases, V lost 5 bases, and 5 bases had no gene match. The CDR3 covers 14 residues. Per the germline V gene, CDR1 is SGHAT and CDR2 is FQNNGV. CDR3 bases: TGTGCCAGCAGCCGGGACAGGCTAACCTACGAGCAGTACTTC. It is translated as CASSRDRLTYEQYF. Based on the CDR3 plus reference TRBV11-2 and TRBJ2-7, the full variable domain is EAGVAQSPRYKIIEKRQSVAFWCNPISGHATLYWYQQILGQGPKLLIQFQNNGVVDDSQLPKDRFSAERLKGVDSTLKIQPAKLEDSAVYLCASSRDRLTYEQYFGPGTRLTVT.

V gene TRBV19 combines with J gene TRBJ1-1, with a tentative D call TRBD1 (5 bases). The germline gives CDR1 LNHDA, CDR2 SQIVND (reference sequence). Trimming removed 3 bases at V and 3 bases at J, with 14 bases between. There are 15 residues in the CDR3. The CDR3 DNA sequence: TGTGCCAGTAGTATTGGGGACGGAGGGGACACTGAAGCTTTCTTT. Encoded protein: CASSIGDGGDTEAFF.

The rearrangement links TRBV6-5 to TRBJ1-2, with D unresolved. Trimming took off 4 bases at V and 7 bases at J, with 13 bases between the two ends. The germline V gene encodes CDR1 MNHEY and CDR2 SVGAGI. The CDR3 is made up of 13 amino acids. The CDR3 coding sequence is TGTGCCAGCAGTTGCTCGGGCAGTAGTGGCTACACCTTC. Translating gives CASSCSGSSGYTF.

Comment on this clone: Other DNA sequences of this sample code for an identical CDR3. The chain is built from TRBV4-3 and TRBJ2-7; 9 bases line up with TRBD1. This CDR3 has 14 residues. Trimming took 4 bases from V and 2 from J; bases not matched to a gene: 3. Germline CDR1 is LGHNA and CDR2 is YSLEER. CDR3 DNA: TGCGCCAGCAGCCCACGACAGGGGGCCTACGAGCAGTACTTC. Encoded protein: CASSPRQGAYEQYF.

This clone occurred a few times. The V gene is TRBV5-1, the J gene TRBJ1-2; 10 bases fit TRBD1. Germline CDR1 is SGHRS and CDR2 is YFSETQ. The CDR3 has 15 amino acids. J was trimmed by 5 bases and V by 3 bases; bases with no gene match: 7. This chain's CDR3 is CASSSGTGALYGYTF. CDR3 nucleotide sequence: TGCGCCAGCAGCTCGGGGACAGGGGCATTATATGGCTACACCTTC.

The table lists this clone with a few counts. In DNA, the CDR3 is TGTGCCAGCAGCCCAGGGACTAGCGGAGGGACAGATACGCAGTATTTT. Protein sequence: CASSPGTSGGTDTQYF. The rearrangement joins TRBV7-9 to TRBJ2-3; 11 bases align to TRBD2. Losses at the gene ends were 5 bases for V and 3 bases for J; bases not matched to a gene: 7. The germline V gene has CDR1 SEHNR and CDR2 FQNEAQ (reference sequence). The CDR3 sequence is 16 residues long. The variable domain in full, completed from reference TRBV7-9 and TRBJ2-3, reads DTGVSQNPRHKITKRGQNVTFRCDPISEHNRLYWYRQTLGQGPEFLTYFQNEAQLEKSRLLSDRFSAERPKGSFSTLEIQRTEQGDSAMYLCASSPGTSGGTDTQYFGPGTRLTVL.

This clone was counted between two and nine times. Here the CDR3 DNA reads TGTGCCAGCAGCGTTTGGGCTAGCGGGGGGCCAATTGGCCCAGATACGCAGTATTTT. Amino acids: CASSVWASGGPIGPDTQYF. The chain employs TRBV9 and TRBJ2-3, with 11 nucleotides matching TRBD2. Germline lookup yields CDR1 SGDLS and CDR2 YYNGEE. The CDR3 extends over 19 amino acids. Trimming removed 2 bases from V and 4 bases from J; junction bases left unmatched: 15.

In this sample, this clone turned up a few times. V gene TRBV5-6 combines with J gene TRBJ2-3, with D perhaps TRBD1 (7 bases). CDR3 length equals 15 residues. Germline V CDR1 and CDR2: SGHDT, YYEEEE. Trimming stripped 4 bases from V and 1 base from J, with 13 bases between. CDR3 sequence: CASSKEGARTDTQYF. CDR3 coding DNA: TGTGCCAGCAGCAAGGAGGGGGCCCGCACAGATACGCAGTATTTT.

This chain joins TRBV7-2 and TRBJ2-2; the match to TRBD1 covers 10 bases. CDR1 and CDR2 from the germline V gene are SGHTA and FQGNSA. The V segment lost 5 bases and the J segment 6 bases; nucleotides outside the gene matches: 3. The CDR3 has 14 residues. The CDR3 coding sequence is TGTGCCAGCAGCACTGGGACAGGGGCCGGGGAGCTGTTTTTT. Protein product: CASSTGTGAGELFF.

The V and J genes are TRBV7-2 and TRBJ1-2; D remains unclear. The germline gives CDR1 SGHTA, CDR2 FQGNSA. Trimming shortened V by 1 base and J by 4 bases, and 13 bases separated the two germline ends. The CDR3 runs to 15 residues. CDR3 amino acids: CASSLGSASGYGYTF. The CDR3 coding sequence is TGTGCCAGCAGCTTAGGTTCGGCCTCGGGCTATGGCTACACCTTC.

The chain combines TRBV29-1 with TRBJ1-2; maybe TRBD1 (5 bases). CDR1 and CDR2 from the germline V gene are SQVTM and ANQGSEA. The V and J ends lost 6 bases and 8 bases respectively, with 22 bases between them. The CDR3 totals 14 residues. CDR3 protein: CSVNTGTDGGGYTF. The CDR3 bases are TGCAGCGTGAACACCGGGACCGACGGGGGGGGCTACACCTTC.

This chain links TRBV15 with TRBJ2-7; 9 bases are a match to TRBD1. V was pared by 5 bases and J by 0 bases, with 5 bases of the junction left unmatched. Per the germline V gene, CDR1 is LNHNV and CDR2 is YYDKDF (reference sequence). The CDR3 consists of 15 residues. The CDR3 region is CATSVLTGGSYEQYF. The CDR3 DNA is TGTGCCACCAGCGTATTGACAGGGGGCTCCTACGAGCAGTACTTC.

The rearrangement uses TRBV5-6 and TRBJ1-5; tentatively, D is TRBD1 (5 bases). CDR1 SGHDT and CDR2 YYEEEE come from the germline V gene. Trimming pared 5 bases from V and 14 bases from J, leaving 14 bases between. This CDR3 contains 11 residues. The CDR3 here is CASRVGPVEHF. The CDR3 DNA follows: TGTGCCAGCAGGGTGGGGCCGGTTGAGCATTTT.

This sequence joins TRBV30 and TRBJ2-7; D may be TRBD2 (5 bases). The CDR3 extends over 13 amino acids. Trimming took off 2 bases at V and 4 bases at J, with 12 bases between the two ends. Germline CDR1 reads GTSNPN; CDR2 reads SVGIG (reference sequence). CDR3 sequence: CAWSRGRGYEQYF. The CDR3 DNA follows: TGTGCCTGGAGTAGAGGGAGAGGTTACGAGCAGTACTTC.

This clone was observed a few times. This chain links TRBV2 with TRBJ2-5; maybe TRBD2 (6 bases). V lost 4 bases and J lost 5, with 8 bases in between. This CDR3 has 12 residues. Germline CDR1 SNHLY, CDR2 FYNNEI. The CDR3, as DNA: TGTGCCAGCAGTGGAGGGAGGGAGACCCAGTACTTC. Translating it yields CASSGGRETQYF. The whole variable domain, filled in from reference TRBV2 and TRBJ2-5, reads EPEVTQTPSHQVTQMGQEVILRCVPISNHLYFYWYRQILGQKVEFLVSFYNNEISEKSEIFDDQFSVERPDGSNFTLKIRSTKLEDSAMYFCASSGGRETQYFGPGTRLLVL.

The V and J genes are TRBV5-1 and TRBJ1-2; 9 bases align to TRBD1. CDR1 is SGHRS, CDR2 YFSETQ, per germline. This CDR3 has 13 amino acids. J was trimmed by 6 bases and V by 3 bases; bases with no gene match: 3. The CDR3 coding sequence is TGCGCCAGCAGCTCCGGACAGGGGAATGGCTACACCTTC. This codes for CASSSGQGNGYTF.

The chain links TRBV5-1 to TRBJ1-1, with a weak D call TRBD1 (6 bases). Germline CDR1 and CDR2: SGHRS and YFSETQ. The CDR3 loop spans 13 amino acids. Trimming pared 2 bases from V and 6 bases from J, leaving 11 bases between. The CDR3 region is CASSFGQTAEAFF. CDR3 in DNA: TGCGCCAGCAGCTTTGGACAGACTGCTGAAGCTTTCTTT.

The CDR3 bases are TGTGCCAGCTCACGGGGGACAACTCTGGGAAACACCATATATTTT. This gives the protein CASSRGTTLGNTIYF. The gene calls are TRBV18 and TRBJ1-3; possibly TRBD1 for D (6 bases). This CDR3 region has 15 residues. Looked up from germline, CDR1 is KGHSH and CDR2 is LQKENI. Trimming stripped 4 bases from V and 4 bases from J, with 14 bases between.

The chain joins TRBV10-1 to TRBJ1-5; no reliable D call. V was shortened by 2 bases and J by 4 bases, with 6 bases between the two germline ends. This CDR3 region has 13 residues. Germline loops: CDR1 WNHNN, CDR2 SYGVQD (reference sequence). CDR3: CASSETGNQPQHF. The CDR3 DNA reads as TGCGCCAGCAGTGAGACGGGTAATCAGCCCCAGCATTTT.

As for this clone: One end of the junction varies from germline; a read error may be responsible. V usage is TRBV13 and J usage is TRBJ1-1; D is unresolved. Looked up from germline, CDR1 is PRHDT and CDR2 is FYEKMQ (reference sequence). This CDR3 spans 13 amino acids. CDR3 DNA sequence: TGCGCCAGCAGCTTAGCGGTCTGGACTGAAGCTTTCTTT. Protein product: CASSLAVWTEAFF.

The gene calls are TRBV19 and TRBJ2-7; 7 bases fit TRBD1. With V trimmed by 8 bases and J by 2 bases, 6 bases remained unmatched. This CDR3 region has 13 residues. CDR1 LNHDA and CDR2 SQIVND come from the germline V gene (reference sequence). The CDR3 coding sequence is TGTGCCAGTTCCCGGACAGGTACCTACGAGCAGTACTTC. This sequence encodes CASSRTGTYEQYF.

CDR3 protein: CASSFDRVSSYEQYF. The CDR3 nucleotides are TGTGCCAGCAGCTTCGACAGGGTGAGCTCCTACGAGCAGTACTTC. This rearrangement joins TRBV5-5 to TRBJ2-7; 7 bases agree with TRBD1. The V and J ends lost 2 bases and 0 bases, in that order; junction bases with no gene match: 5. Germline CDR1 reads SGHKS; CDR2 reads YYEKEE (reference sequence). The CDR3 is made up of 15 amino acids.

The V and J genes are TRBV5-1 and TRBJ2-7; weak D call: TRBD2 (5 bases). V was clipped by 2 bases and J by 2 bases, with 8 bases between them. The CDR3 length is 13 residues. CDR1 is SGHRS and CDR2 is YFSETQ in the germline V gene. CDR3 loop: CASSLAVPYEQYF. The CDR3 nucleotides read TGCGCCAGCAGCTTAGCGGTCCCCTACGAGCAGTACTTC.

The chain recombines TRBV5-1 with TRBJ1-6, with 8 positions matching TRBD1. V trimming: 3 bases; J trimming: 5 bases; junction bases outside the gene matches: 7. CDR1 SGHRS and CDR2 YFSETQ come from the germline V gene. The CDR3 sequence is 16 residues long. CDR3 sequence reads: CASSWGWDRNNSPLHF. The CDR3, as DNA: TGCGCCAGCAGCTGGGGTTGGGACAGGAATAATTCACCCCTCCACTTT. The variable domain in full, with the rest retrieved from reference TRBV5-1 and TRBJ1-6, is KAGVTQTPRYLIKTRGQQVTLSCSPISGHRSVSWYQQTPGQGLQFLFEYFSETQRNKGNFPGRFSGRQFSNSRSEMNVSTLELGDSALYLCASSWGWDRNNSPLHFGNGTRLTVT.

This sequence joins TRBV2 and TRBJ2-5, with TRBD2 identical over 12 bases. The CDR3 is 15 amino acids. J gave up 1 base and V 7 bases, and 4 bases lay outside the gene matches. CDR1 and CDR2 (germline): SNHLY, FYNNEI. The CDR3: CASNGLAGIQETQYF. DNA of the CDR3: TGTGCCAGCAATGGACTAGCGGGGATCCAAGAGACCCAGTACTTC.